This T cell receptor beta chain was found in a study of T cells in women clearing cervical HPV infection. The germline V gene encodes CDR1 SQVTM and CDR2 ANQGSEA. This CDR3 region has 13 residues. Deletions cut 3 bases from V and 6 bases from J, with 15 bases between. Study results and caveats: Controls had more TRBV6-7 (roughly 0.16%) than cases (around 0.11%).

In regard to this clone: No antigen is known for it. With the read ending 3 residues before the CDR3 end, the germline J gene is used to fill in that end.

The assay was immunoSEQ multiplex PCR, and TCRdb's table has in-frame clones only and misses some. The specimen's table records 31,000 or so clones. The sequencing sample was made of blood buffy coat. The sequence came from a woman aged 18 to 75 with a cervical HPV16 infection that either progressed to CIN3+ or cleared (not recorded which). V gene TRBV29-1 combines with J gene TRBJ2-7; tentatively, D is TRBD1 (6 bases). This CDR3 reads CSVEWQGSGEQYF. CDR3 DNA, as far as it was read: TGCAGCGTTGAGTGGCAGGGGAGCGGCGAG.